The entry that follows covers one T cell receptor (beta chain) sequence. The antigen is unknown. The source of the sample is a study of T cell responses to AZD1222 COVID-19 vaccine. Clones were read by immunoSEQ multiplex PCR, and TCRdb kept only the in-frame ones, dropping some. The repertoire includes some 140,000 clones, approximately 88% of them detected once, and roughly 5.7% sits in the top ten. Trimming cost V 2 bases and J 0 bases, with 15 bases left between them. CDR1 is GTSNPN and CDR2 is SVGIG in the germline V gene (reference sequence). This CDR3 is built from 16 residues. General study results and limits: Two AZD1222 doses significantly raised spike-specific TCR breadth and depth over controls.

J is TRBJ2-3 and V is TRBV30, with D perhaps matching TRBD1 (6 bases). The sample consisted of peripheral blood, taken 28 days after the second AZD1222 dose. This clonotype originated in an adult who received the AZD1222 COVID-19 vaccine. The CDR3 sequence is CAWSRLTGLSTDTQYF. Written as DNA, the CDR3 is TGTGCCTGGAGTAGGCTTACAGGGCTTAGCACAGATACGCAGTATTTT.